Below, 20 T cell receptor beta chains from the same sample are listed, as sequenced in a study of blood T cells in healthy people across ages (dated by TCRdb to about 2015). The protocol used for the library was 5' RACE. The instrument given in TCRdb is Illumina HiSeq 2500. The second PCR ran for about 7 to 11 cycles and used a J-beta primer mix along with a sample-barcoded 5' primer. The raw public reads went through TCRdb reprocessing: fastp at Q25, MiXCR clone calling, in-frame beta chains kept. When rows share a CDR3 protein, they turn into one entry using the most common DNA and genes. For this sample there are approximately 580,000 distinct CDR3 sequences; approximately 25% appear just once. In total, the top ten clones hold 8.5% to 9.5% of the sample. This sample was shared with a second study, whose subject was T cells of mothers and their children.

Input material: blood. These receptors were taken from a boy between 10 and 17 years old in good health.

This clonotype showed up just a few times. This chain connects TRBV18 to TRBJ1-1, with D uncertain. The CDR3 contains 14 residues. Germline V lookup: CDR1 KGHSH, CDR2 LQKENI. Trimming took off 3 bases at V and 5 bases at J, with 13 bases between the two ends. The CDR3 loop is CASSPGGPGTEAFF. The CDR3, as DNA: TGTGCCAGCTCACCTGGAGGGCCGGGGACTGAAGCTTTCTTT. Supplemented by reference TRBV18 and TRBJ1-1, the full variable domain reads NAGVMQNPRHLVRRRGQEARLRCSPMKGHSHVYWYRQLPEEGLKFMVYLQKENIIDESGMPKERFSAEFPKEGPSILRIQQVVRGDSAAYFCASSPGGPGTEAFFGQGTRLTVV.

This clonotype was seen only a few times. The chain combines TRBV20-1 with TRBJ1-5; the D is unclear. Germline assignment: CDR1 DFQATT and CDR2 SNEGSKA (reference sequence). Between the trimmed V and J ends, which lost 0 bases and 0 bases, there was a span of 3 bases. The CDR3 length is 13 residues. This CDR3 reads CSAREDSNQPQHF. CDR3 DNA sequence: TGCAGTGCTAGAGAGGATAGCAATCAGCCCCAGCATTTT.

The CDR3, as DNA: TGCAGTGCTGAAATCCTCAATGAGCAGTTCTTC. It codes for CSAEILNEQFF. The chain links TRBV20-1 to TRBJ2-1, with D hard to call. CDR1 is DFQATT, CDR2 SNEGSKA, per germline (reference sequence). V was clipped by 5 bases and J by 6 bases, with 8 bases between them. This CDR3 region has 11 residues.

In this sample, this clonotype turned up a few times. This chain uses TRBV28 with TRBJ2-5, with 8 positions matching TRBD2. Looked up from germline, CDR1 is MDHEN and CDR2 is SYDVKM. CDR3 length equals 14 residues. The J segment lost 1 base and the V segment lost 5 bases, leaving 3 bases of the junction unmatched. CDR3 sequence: CASSARGGQETQYF. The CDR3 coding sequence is TGTGCCAGCAGTGCCCGGGGGGGCCAAGAGACCCAGTACTTC.

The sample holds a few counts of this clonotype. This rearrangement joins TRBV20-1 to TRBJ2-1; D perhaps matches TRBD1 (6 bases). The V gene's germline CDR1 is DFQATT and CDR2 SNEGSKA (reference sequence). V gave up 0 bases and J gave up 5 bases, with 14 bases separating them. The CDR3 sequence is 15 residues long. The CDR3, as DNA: TGCAGTGCTAGAGATCTAGGACAGACAAACAATGAGCAGTTCTTC. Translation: CSARDLGQTNNEQFF.

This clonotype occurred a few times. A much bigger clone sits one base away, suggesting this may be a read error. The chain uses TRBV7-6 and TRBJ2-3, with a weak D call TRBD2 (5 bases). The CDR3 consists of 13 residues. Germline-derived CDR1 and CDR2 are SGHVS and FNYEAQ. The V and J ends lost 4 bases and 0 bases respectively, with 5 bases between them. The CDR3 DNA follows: TGTGCCAGCAGCTGGACTAGCACAGATACGCAGTATTTT. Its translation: CASSWTSTDTQYF. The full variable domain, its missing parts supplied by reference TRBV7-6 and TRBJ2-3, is GAGVSQSPRYKVTKRGQDVALRCDPISGHVSLYWYRQALGQGPEFLTYFNYEAQQDKSGLPNDRFSAERPEGSISTLTIQRTEQRDSAMYRCASSWTSTDTQYFGPGTRLTVL.

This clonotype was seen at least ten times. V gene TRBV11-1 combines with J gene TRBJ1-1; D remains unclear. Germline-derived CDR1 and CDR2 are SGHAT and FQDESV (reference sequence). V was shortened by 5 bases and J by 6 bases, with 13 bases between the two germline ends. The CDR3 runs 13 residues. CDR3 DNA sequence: TGTGCCAGCAGCCCTATATTGATCCCTGAAGCTTTCTTT. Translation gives CASSPILIPEAFF.

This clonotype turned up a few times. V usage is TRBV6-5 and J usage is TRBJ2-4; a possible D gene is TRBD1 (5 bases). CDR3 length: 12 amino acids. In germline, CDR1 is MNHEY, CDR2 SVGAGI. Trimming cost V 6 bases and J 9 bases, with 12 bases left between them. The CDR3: CASSQGFGIQYF. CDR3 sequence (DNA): TGTGCCAGCAGCCAGGGTTTTGGCATTCAGTACTTC.

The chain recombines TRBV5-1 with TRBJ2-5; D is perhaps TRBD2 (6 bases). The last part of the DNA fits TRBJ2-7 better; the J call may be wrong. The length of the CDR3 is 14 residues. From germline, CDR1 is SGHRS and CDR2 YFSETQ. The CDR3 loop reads CASSPEPGAYEQYF. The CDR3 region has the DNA TGCGCCAGCAGCCCCGAGCCGGGGGCCTACGAGCAGTACTTC.

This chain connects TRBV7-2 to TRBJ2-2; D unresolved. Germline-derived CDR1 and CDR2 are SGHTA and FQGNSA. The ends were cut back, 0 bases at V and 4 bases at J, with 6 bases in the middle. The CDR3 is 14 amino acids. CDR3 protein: CASSLALATGELFF. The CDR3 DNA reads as TGTGCCAGCAGCTTAGCCCTGGCCACCGGGGAGCTGTTTTTT.

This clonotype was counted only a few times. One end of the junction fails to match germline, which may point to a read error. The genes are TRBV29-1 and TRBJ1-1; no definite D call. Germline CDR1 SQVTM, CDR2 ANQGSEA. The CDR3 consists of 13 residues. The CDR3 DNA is TGCGGCGTTCGGGTCGGAGGGAACGTTGAAGCTTTCTTT. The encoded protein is CGVRVGGNVEAFF.

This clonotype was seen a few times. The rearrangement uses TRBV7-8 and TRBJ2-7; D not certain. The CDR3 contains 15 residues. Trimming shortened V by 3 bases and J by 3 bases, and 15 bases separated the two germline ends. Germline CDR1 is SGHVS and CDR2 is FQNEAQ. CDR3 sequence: CASSLADGPYYEQYF. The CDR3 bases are TGTGCCAGCAGCTTGGCGGACGGACCTTACTACGAGCAGTACTTC. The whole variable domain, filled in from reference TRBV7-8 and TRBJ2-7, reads GAGVSQSPRYKVAKRGQDVALRCDPISGHVSLFWYQQALGQGPEFLTYFQNEAQLDKSGLPSDRFFAERPEGSVSTLKIQRTQQEDSAVYLCASSLADGPYYEQYFGPGTRLTVT.

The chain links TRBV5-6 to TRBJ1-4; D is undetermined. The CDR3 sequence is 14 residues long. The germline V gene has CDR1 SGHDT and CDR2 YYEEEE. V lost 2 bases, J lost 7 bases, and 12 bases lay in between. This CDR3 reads CASSFGSQLEKLFF. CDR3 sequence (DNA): TGTGCCAGCAGCTTTGGCAGCCAACTTGAAAAACTGTTTTTT.

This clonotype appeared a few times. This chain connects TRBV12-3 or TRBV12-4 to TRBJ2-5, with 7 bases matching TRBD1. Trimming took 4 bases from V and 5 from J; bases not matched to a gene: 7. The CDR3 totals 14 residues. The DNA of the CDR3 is TGTGCCAGCAGTTCACGGGACAGTCGGGAGACCCAGTACTTC. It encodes CASSSRDSRETQYF.

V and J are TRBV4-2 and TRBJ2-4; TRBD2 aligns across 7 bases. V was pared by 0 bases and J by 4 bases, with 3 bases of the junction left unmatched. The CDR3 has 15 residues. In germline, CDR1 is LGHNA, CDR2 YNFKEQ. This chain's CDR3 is CASSQDLADKNIQYF. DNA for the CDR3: TGTGCCAGCAGCCAAGACCTAGCGGATAAAAACATTCAGTACTTC.

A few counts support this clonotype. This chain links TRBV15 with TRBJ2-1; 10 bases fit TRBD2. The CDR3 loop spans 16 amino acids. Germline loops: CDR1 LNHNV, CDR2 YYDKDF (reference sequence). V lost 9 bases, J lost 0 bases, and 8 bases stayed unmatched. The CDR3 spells CATSRSGGSSYNEQFF. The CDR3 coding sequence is TGTGCCACTAGTCGTAGCGGGGGGAGCTCCTACAATGAGCAGTTCTTC.

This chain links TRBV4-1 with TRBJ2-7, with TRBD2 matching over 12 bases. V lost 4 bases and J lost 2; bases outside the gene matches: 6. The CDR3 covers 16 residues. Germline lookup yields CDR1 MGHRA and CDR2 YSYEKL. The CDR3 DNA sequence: TGCGCCAGCAGCCCACTCACTAGCGGGAGGCCCTACGAGCAGTACTTC. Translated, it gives CASSPLTSGRPYEQYF.

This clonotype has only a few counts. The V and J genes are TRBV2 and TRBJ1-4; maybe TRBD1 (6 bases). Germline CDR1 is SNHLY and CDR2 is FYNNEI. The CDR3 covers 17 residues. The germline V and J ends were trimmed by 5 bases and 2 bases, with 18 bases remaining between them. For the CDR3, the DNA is TGTGCCAGCAGTACCCCGAAGGGAAGGGGGACTAATGAAAAACTGTTTTTT. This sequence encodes CASSTPKGRGTNEKLFF.

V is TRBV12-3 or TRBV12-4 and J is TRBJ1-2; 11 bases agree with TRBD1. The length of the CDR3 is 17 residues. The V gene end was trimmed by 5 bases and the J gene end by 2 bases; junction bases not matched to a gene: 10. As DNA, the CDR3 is TGTGCCAGCAGTCTTGGACAGGGGGCGGCTGAGAACTATGGCTACACCTTC. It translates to CASSLGQGAAENYGYTF.

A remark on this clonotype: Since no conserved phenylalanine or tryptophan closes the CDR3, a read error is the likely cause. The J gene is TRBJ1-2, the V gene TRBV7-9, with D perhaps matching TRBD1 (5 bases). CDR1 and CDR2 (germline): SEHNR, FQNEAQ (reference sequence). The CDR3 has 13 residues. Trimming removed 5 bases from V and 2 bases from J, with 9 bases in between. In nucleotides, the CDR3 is TGTGCCAGCAGCCCGACAGCGAACTATGGCTACACCCTC. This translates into CASSPTANYGYTL.